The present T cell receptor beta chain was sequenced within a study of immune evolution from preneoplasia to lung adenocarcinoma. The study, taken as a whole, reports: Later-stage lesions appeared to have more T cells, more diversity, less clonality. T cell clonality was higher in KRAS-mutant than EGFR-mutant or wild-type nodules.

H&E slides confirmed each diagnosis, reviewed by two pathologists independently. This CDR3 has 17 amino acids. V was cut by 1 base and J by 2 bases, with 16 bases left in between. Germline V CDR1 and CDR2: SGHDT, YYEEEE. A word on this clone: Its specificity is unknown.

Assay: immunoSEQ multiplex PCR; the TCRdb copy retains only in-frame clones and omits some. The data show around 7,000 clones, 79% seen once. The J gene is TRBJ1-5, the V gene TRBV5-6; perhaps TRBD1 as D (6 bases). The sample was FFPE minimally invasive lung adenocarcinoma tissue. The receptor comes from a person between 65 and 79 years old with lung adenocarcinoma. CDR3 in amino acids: CASSLWGGQGGNQPQHF. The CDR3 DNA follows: TGTGCCAGCAGCTTGTGGGGGGGCCAGGGAGGCAATCAGCCCCAGCATTTT.